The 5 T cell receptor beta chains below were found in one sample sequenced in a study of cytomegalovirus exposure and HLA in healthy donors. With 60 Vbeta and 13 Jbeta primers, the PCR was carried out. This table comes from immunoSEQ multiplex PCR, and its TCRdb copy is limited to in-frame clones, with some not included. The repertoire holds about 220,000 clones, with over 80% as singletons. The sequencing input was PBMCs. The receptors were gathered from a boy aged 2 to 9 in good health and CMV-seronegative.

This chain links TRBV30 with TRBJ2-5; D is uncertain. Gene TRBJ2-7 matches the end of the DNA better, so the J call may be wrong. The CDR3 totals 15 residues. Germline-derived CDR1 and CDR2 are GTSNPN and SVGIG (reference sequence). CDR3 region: CAWSVDILPTYEQYF. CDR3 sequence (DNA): TGTGCCTGGAGTGTAGATATCCTACCTACCTACGAGCAGTACTTC.

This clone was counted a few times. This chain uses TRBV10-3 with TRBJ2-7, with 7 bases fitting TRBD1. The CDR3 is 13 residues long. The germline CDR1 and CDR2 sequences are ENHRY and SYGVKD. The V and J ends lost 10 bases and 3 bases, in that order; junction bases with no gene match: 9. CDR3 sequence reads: CATLDRSNYEQYF. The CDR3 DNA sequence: TGTGCCACCTTGGACAGGTCGAACTACGAGCAGTACTTC.

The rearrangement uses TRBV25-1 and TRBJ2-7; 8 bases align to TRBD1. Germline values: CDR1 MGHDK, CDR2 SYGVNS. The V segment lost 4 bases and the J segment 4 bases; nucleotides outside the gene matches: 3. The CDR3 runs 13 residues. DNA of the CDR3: TGTGCCAGCAGTGGACAGGGGTTGTACGAGCAGTACTTC. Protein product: CASSGQGLYEQYF.

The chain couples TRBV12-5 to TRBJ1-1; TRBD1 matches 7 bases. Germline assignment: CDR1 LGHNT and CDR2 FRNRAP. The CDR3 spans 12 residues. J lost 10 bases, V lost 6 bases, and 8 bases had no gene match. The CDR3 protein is CASGLTGLGAFF. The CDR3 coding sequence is TGTGCTAGTGGATTGACAGGGTTAGGAGCTTTCTTT.

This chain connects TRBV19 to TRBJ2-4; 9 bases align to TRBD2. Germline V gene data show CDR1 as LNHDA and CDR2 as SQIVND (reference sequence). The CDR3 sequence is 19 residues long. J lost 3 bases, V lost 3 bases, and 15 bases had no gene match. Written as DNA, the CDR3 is TGTGCCAGTAGTATCGCGGGGGTAGCGGGAGAGGGTAGCAAAAACATTCAGTACTTC. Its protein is CASSIAGVAGEGSKNIQYF.